Sequencing of this TCR beta chain was carried out in a study of T cell clones after liver transplantation. Turning to the study itself: TCRbeta sequencing after a pre-transplant mixed lymphocyte reaction identified graft-donor-reactive clones, later tracked in post-transplant blood. Tolerant meant at least one year fully off immunosuppression without liver enzymes above twice normal.

The germline CDR1 and CDR2 sequences are SGHDN and FVKESK. Between the trimmed V and J ends, which lost 7 bases and 0 bases, there was a span of 9 bases. The CDR3 consists of 13 residues. This table comes from immunoSEQ multiplex PCR, and its TCRdb copy is limited to in-frame clones, with some not included. The data show roughly 74,000 clones, approximately 80% seen once. Unstimulated PBMCs were sorted into CD3+CD4+ and CD3+CD8+ populations. The chain recombines TRBV14 with TRBJ1-1; D not resolved. This sequence was found in a human donor who received a liver transplant. The source was CD4+ T cells from blood, collected before liver transplant. The chain's CDR3 is CASNSHLNTEAFF. The CDR3 DNA reads as TGTGCCAGCAACAGCCACCTGAACACTGAAGCTTTCTTT.